The 26 T cell receptor beta chains in this list originate from one sample, sequenced in a study of blood T cell repertoires in COVID-19. Method: immunoSEQ multiplex PCR; TCRdb's copy keeps in-frame clones and lacks some. Counted here are hundreds of thousands of clones, around nine tenths occurring once; the ten biggest clones make up 1.5% to 2%. Sequencing was done on a sample of PBMCs or T cells enriched from blood (not recorded which). These receptor sequences come from a woman between 50 and 59 years old who had recovered from COVID-19.

The V and J genes are TRBV5-4 and TRBJ2-3, with a weak D call TRBD2 (5 bases). Germline values: CDR1 SGHNT, CDR2 YYREEE (reference sequence). V was clipped by 0 bases and J by 0 bases, with 11 bases between them. This CDR3 region has 16 residues. This CDR3 is CASSLAASTSTDTQYF. Written as DNA, the CDR3 is TGTGCCAGCAGCTTGGCGGCTAGCACTAGCACAGATACGCAGTATTTT.

The gene calls are TRBV4-3 and TRBJ2-3, with TRBD1 matching 9 bases. Trimming at V came to 1 base and at J to 2 bases, leaving 4 bases not matched to a gene. Looked up from germline, CDR1 is LGHNA and CDR2 is YSLEER. This CDR3 is 16 amino acids long. CDR3 bases: TGCGCCAGCAGCCAAGGGCGGGACAGGGCCACAGATACGCAGTATTTT. Its protein product is CASSQGRDRATDTQYF.

This chain joins TRBV11-2 and TRBJ1-1; 7 bases line up with TRBD1. The germline V gene encodes CDR1 SGHAT and CDR2 FQNNGV. Germline trimming cut 5 bases from V and 1 base from J; bases unmatched to any gene: 10. The CDR3 spans 16 residues. The CDR3 DNA sequence: TGTGCCAGCAGCCTTACCGGGACAGCCAAGAACACTGAAGCTTTCTTT. Its protein is CASSLTGTAKNTEAFF.

CDR3 sequence (DNA): TGTGCCAGCAGCTTGAACAGGGGGCTAGGAGAAAAACTGTTTTTT. It yields the protein CASSLNRGLGEKLFF. The chain couples TRBV7-2 to TRBJ1-4; 9 nucleotides agree with TRBD1. CDR3 size: 15 residues. Germline CDR1 reads SGHTA; CDR2 reads FQGNSA. Unmatched junction bases numbered 7, after V lost 3 bases and J lost 8 bases.

The V gene is TRBV9, the J gene TRBJ2-3; the D gene is possibly TRBD2 (6 bases). This CDR3 is 16 amino acids long. Per germline, CDR1 SGDLS and CDR2 YYNGEE. Trimming took off 4 bases at V and 2 bases at J, with 17 bases between the two ends. The CDR3 is CASSLSGTLSTDTQYF. The CDR3 DNA follows: TGTGCCAGCAGCTTATCCGGGACTCTCTCCACAGATACGCAGTATTTT.

CDR3 DNA: TGTGCCAGCAGTCCTCGACAGGGAAAGTACGCTTTCTTT. Its protein product is CASSPRQGKYAFF. The genes are TRBV6-5 and TRBJ1-1; 7 nucleotides match TRBD1. This CDR3 is built from 13 residues. The V segment lost 5 bases and the J segment 11 bases; nucleotides outside the gene matches: 11. CDR1 is MNHEY and CDR2 is SVGAGI in the germline V gene.

The CDR3 here is CAWSVPWRDRGPGELFF. CDR3 DNA sequence: TGTGCCTGGAGTGTACCGTGGCGGGACAGGGGTCCCGGGGAGCTGTTTTTT. V is TRBV30 and J is TRBJ2-2; 10 bases align to TRBD1. The CDR3 consists of 17 residues. J was trimmed by 6 bases and V by 0 bases; bases with no gene match: 10. CDR1 is GTSNPN, CDR2 SVGIG, per germline (reference sequence). The variable domain in full, with the rest retrieved from reference TRBV30 and TRBJ2-2, is SQTIHQWPATLVQPVGSPLSLECTVEGTSNPNLYWYRQAAGRGLQLLFYSVGIGQISSEVPQNLSASRPQDRQFILSSKKLLLSDSGFYLCAWSVPWRDRGPGELFFGEGSRLTVL.

The chain uses TRBV7-2 and TRBJ2-1; TRBD2 agrees at 7 bases. CDR1 and CDR2 from the germline V gene are SGHTA and FQGNSA. The CDR3 runs to 15 residues. V lost 2 bases and J lost 4; bases outside the gene matches: 5. The DNA for the CDR3 is TGTGCCAGCAGCTTATGGGGGGAGGGGTACAATGAGCAGTTCTTC. Translating gives CASSLWGEGYNEQFF. The complete variable domain, with remaining parts taken from reference TRBV7-2 and TRBJ2-1, reads GAGVSQSPSNKVTEKGKDVELRCDPISGHTALYWYRQSLGQGLEFLIYFQGNSAPDKSGLPSDRFSAERTGGSVSTLTIQRTQQEDSAVYLCASSLWGEGYNEQFFGPGTRLTVL.

This chain connects TRBV4-2 to TRBJ2-7; 11 nucleotides align to TRBD2. From germline, CDR1 is LGHNA and CDR2 YNFKEQ. The CDR3 is 15 residues long. The V segment lost 3 bases and the J segment 2 bases; nucleotides outside the gene matches: 3. CDR3 nucleotide sequence: TGTGCCAGCAGCCACCGACTAGCGGGAACCTACGAGCAGTACTTC. It specifies CASSHRLAGTYEQYF.

V usage is TRBV4-2 and J usage is TRBJ1-2; 7 bases are a match to TRBD1. Unmatched junction bases numbered 7, after V lost 4 bases and J lost 5 bases. Germline CDR1 and CDR2: LGHNA and YNFKEQ. CDR3 length: 14 amino acids. The CDR3 is CASSPRQGEYGYTF. The CDR3 DNA reads as TGTGCCAGCAGCCCCCGACAGGGTGAATATGGCTACACCTTC.

The chain couples TRBV2 to TRBJ1-3; D not resolved. This CDR3 contains 13 residues. The germline V and J ends were trimmed by 6 bases and 7 bases, with 13 bases remaining between them. From germline, CDR1 is SNHLY and CDR2 FYNNEI. DNA for the CDR3: TGTGCCAGCAGGGCCGACGGAGCCAACACCATATATTTT. Encoded protein: CASRADGANTIYF. The entire variable domain, with the rest obtained from reference TRBV2 and TRBJ1-3, is as follows: EPEVTQTPSHQVTQMGQEVILRCVPISNHLYFYWYRQILGQKVEFLVSFYNNEISEKSEIFDDQFSVERPDGSNFTLKIRSTKLEDSAMYFCASRADGANTIYFGEGSWLTVV.

The rearrangement uses TRBV5-1 and TRBJ1-4, with D possibly TRBD1 on 6 matching bases. The V end was cut by 0 bases, the J end by 7 bases, with 10 bases between. This CDR3 is built from 14 residues. Per germline, CDR1 SGHRS and CDR2 YFSETQ. CDR3 residues: CASSLGQGREKLFF. CDR3 nucleotide sequence: TGCGCCAGCAGCTTGGGGCAGGGGCGTGAAAAACTGTTTTTT.

CDR3 DNA: TGTGCCAGCGGGACAGGGGGCGAAAAACTGTTTTTT. Amino acid sequence: CASGTGGEKLFF. The V and J genes are TRBV6-5 and TRBJ1-4; 12 positions agree with TRBD1. The V gene end was trimmed by 8 bases and the J gene end by 8 bases; junction bases not matched to a gene: 0. Germline loops: CDR1 MNHEY, CDR2 SVGAGI. The CDR3 consists of 12 residues.

This chain connects TRBV10-3 to TRBJ1-6, with a weak D call TRBD1 (6 bases). Trimming cost V 4 bases and J 6 bases, with 10 bases left between them. The CDR3 consists of 14 residues. Per the germline V gene, CDR1 is ENHRY and CDR2 is SYGVKD. The CDR3 DNA is TGTGCCATCAGTGGGGGAGGGGGTAATTCACCCCTCCACTTT. Encoded protein: CAISGGGGNSPLHF.

The rearrangement links TRBV29-1 to TRBJ2-3; 11 bases match TRBD2. Per the germline V gene, CDR1 is SQVTM and CDR2 is ANQGSEA. Trimming at V came to 7 bases and at J to 5 bases, leaving 8 bases not matched to a gene. CDR3 length: 14 residues. CDR3 in DNA: TGCAGCGGTAGACTAGCGGGATCGGTAGATACGCAGTATTTT. Protein sequence: CSGRLAGSVDTQYF.

V usage is TRBV11-2 and J usage is TRBJ2-1, with D uncertain. V was trimmed by 8 bases and J by 5 bases, leaving 19 bases between them. Germline CDR1 and CDR2: SGHAT and FQNNGV. The CDR3 length is 15 residues. This CDR3 is CASGFGSSNHNEQFF. In nucleotides, the CDR3 is TGTGCCAGCGGATTCGGGTCCTCTAACCACAATGAGCAGTTCTTC.

V gene TRBV6-2 or TRBV6-3 combines with J gene TRBJ2-3; TRBD2 aligns across 8 bases. CDR1 is MNHEY and CDR2 is SVGEGT in the germline V gene. V gave up 4 bases and J gave up 4 bases; unmatched junction bases: 10. This CDR3 is 16 amino acids long. DNA of the CDR3: TGTGCCAGCAGTTCCCCGCCGGGACTAGGGGCAGATACGCAGTATTTT. Translated, it gives CASSSPPGLGADTQYF.

The chain carries TRBV4-2 and TRBJ2-7; D might be TRBD2 (7 bases). The length of the CDR3 is 16 residues. Per the germline V gene, CDR1 is LGHNA and CDR2 is YNFKEQ. Between the trimmed V and J ends, which lost 4 bases and 3 bases, there was a span of 19 bases. The DNA for the CDR3 is TGTGCCAGCAGCCGGGGGCTGCTAGCGGATTTCTACGAGCAGTACTTC. Residues: CASSRGLLADFYEQYF.

This clone was counted a few times. The rearrangement joins TRBV6-5 to TRBJ1-1; D is unresolved. Germline assignment: CDR1 MNHEY and CDR2 SVGAGI. The length of the CDR3 is 13 residues. The V gene lost 4 bases and the J gene lost 11 bases, with 17 bases spanning the gap. This CDR3 reads CASSSTAQFMAFF. The CDR3 DNA follows: TGTGCCAGCAGTTCGACTGCCCAGTTCATGGCTTTCTTT.

V usage is TRBV9 and J usage is TRBJ1-5; tentatively, D is TRBD1 (6 bases). CDR1 is SGDLS and CDR2 is YYNGEE in the germline V gene. Trimming pared 0 bases from V and 6 bases from J, leaving 13 bases between. CDR3 size: 15 residues. The CDR3 reads CASSVEGDWSQPQHF. CDR3 sequence (DNA): TGTGCCAGCAGCGTAGAGGGGGATTGGTCTCAGCCCCAGCATTTT.

The rearrangement uses TRBV5-5 and TRBJ2-3; 9 nucleotides align to TRBD2. Per germline, CDR1 SGHKS and CDR2 YYEKEE (reference sequence). The CDR3 loop spans 16 amino acids. The V gene end was trimmed by 0 bases and the J gene end by 1 base; junction bases not matched to a gene: 3. CDR3 sequence reads: CASSLDLAGRTDTQYF. DNA of the CDR3: TGTGCCAGCAGCTTGGATCTAGCGGGACGCACAGATACGCAGTATTTT.

The rearrangement links TRBV6-2 or TRBV6-3 to TRBJ1-3; the D gene is possibly TRBD1 (5 bases). The V gene's germline CDR1 is MNHEY and CDR2 SVGEGT. CDR3 length: 16 residues. Trimming shortened V by 0 bases and J by 1 base, and 10 bases separated the two germline ends. As DNA, the CDR3 is TGTGCCAGCAGTTACTCGACGGGGGGATCTGGAAACACCATATATTTT. Protein product: CASSYSTGGSGNTIYF.

V and J are TRBV28 and TRBJ1-4, with 8 bases fitting TRBD1. With V trimmed by 5 bases and J by 3 bases, 2 bases remained unmatched. The CDR3 totals 14 residues. CDR1 and CDR2 from the germline V gene are MDHEN and SYDVKM. The CDR3 reads CASSTGGPNEKLFF. CDR3 nucleotides: TGTGCCAGCAGTACAGGGGGTCCTAATGAAAAACTGTTTTTT.

The chain carries TRBV5-1 and TRBJ2-3; perhaps TRBD1 as D (6 bases). CDR1 and CDR2 (germline): SGHRS, YFSETQ. The CDR3 contains 18 residues. The V end lost 3 bases, the J end lost 0 bases, and 20 bases lay between the germline ends. The CDR3 spells CASSSAWTTGSSTDTQYF. The CDR3, as DNA: TGCGCCAGCAGCTCGGCCTGGACCACAGGGAGCAGCACAGATACGCAGTATTTT.

The CDR3 nucleotides are TGTGCCAGTAGTAAGGGACAGAACAATCAGCCCCAGCATTTT. Translated, it gives CASSKGQNNQPQHF. J is TRBJ1-5 and V is TRBV19; 7 bases fit TRBD1. This CDR3 has 14 residues. The germline gives CDR1 LNHDA, CDR2 SQIVND (reference sequence). V trimming: 4 bases; J trimming: 3 bases; junction bases outside the gene matches: 3.

This sequence joins TRBV2 and TRBJ1-5; no definite D call. Germline lookup yields CDR1 SNHLY and CDR2 FYNNEI. Trimming stripped 6 bases from V and 5 bases from J, with 8 bases between. This CDR3 is built from 12 residues. This CDR3 is CASSRIDQPQHF. In DNA, the CDR3 is TGTGCCAGCAGCAGAATCGATCAGCCCCAGCATTTT.